The clone carrying this T cell receptor beta chain was found many times. What it recognizes is unknown. Sequencing ends 3 residues short of the CDR3 end; the germline J gene provides the rest. Germline V gene data show CDR1 as SNHLY and CDR2 as FYNNEI. Trimming removed 5 bases from V and 6 bases from J, with 14 bases in between. The CDR3 loop spans 14 amino acids. CVID and control samples used equivalent genomic DNA input. The data were produced by immunoSEQ multiplex PCR, yet TCRdb's version contains in-frame clones alone and is incomplete. This sample comprises tens of thousands of clones, none seen once only. The data originate from a study of T cell clonality in common variable immunodeficiency. Study-wide results and caveats: In common variable immunodeficiency, TCR beta chains reportedly carried fewer deletions and N-nucleotide insertions.

Caucasian heritage predominated among both patients and controls. Donors gave about 5 to 8.5 ml heparinized peripheral whole blood. What was sequenced was peripheral blood mononuclear cells. The clonotype originates from a person aged 18 to 70 in good health. V and J are TRBV2 and TRBJ1-5; D is possibly TRBD1 (5 bases). CDR3 sequence: CASSFGGSFQPQHF. The sequenced part of the CDR3 DNA is TGTGCCAGCAGTTTCGGGGGAAGTTTTCAGCCC.